This T cell receptor (beta chain) was captured in a study of blood T cell repertoires in COVID-19. The overall study: Spain, Italy and the United States supplied samples that represented acute and convalescent COVID-19.

This CDR3 region has 14 residues. Trimming stripped 1 base from V and 5 bases from J, with 10 bases between. Looked up from germline, CDR1 is KGHSH and CDR2 is LQKENI. TCRdb's table, derived via immunoSEQ multiplex PCR, lists solely in-frame clones and lacks some. Among roughly 190,000 clones listed, 80% to 85% were seen once. This sequence originates from a human donor in a cohort sampled during active COVID-19. V is TRBV18 and J is TRBJ2-3, with D possibly matching TRBD2 (5 bases). The source material was peripheral blood. The CDR3 DNA follows: TGTGCCAGCTCACCACAGAGCCGGGGAGATACGCAGTATTTT. This encodes CASSPQSRGDTQYF.